These T cell receptor beta chains were read from a single sample in a study of cytomegalovirus exposure and HLA in healthy donors. The method was immunoSEQ multiplex PCR; TCRdb's version includes in-frame clones alone and lacks a portion of them. The sample lists fewer than 85,000 clones, under 80% seen once, with around 10% in the top ten. Sequencing was performed on PBMCs. The receptors stem from a male donor in good health and CMV-seropositive. The CDR3 runs from the conserved cysteine through the conserved F or W. D genes are given only for firm matches. The size field is filled for only some rows; it gives once, few, many or a size class.

V gene	clone size	J gene	D gene	CDR3 DNA	CDR3 protein
TRBV7-9	few	TRBJ2-1	TRBD2	TGTGCCAGCAGGAGTAGCGGGAGGGCCCTTGGGGTGGACAATGAGCAGTTCTTC	CASRSSGRALGVDNEQFF
TRBV7-6	-	TRBJ2-1	TRBD1	TGTGCCAGCAGCTTAGCCCGACAGGGTGGGAATGAGCAGTTCTTC	CASSLARQGGNEQFF
TRBV19	few	TRBJ2-4	-	TGTGCCAGTAGTATAGATTACGAGAATCCCCAGTACTTC	CASSIDYENPQYF
TRBV29-1	few	TRBJ1-4	-	TGCAGCGTTGCGGGGTTTTCAACTAATGAAAAACTGTTTTTT	CSVAGFSTNEKLFF
TRBV7-2	-	TRBJ1-5	TRBD1	TGTGCCAGCAGCGCCGGGACAGGGAGCAATCAGCCCCAGCATTTT	CASSAGTGSNQPQHF
TRBV4-3	-	TRBJ1-1	-	TGCGCCAGCAGCCAAGATTCCAGGGGCCCGAACACTGAAGCTTTCTTT	CASSQDSRGPNTEAFF
TRBV4-1	few	TRBJ2-1	TRBD2	TGCGCCAGCAGCCAAGAGGGACTAGCGGAGAACTACAATGAGCAGTTCTTC	CASSQEGLAENYNEQFF
TRBV11-2	-	TRBJ1-4	TRBD1	TGTGCCAGCAGCTTCACGACAGGGGGGAATGAAAAACTGTTTTTT	CASSFTTGGNEKLFF
TRBV5-1	once	TRBJ1-2	TRBD1	TGCGCCAGCAGACCCGGACAGGGAAACTATGGCTACACCTTC	CASRPGQGNYGYTF
TRBV18	few	TRBJ1-5	-	TGTGCCAGCTCAGTAGACACTGCCCAGCCCCAGCATTTT	CASSVDTAQPQHF
TRBV21-1	once	TRBJ2-7	-	TGTGCCAGCAGCAAAGACAGAGACGAGCAGTACTTC	CASSKDRDEQYF
TRBV19	-	TRBJ1-3	TRBD1	TGTGCCAGTAGTGCTGGGACAGCCTCTGGAAACACCATATATTTT	CASSAGTASGNTIYF
TRBV5-1	-	TRBJ2-5	-	TGCGCCAGCAGCTTCTACCAAGAGACCCAGTACTTC	CASSFYQETQYF
TRBV7-3	-	TRBJ1-1	TRBD1	TGTGCCAGCAGCCAAAGTCCACAGGGGAAGGTCGTTGAAGCTTTCTTT	CASSQSPQGKVVEAFF
TRBV6-5	once	TRBJ1-2	-	TGTGCCAGCGAGCCCTTCGGGCAGGGGAGCTATGGCTACACCTTC	CASEPFGQGSYGYTF
TRBV6-1	once	TRBJ2-7	-	TGTGCCAGCAATCAGGGCTCGGGCTACGAGCAGTACTTC	CASNQGSGYEQYF
TRBV7-9	-	TRBJ2-7	TRBD1	TGTTCCAGCAGCTTGGACAGGGGGTTTCGGGAGGACTCATACGAGCAGTACTTC	CSSSLDRGFREDSYEQYF
TRBV29-1	few	TRBJ2-1	TRBD2	TGCAGCGTTGAAGATGAGACTAGCGGGAGCCTCTTCTACAATGAGCAGTTCTTC	CSVEDETSGSLFYNEQFF
TRBV19	-	TRBJ1-1	TRBD1	TGTGCCAGTAGTAGGGACAGGTACATGAACACTGAAGCTTTCTTT	CASSRDRYMNTEAFF
TRBV5-1	-	TRBJ2-7	-	TGCGCCAGCAGCTTGTCTAGAGGGCCGGGACTCTCAGTCTACGAGCAGTACTTC	CASSLSRGPGLSVYEQYF
TRBV7-3	-	TRBJ2-1	-	TGTGCCAGCAGCTTGGGGGGTTCTGAGCAGTTCTTC	CASSLGGSEQFF
TRBV4-1	once	TRBJ1-5	TRBD1	TGCGCCAGCAGCCCCCGGGACAGGGGTAGCCAGCCCCAGCATTTT	CASSPRDRGSQPQHF
TRBV29-1	-	TRBJ1-2	-	TGCAGCGTTGGGGGTCGGGGGGATGGCTACACCTTC	CSVGGRGDGYTF
TRBV5-8	-	TRBJ2-5	TRBD1	TGTGCCAGCAGCTCACAGGGGGGCCCTGGGACCCAGTACTTC	CASSSQGGPGTQYF
TRBV5-1	-	TRBJ2-7	TRBD1	TGCGCCAGCAGCATCAGACAGGGGTACTACGAGCAGTACTTC	CASSIRQGYYEQYF
TRBV6-6	few	TRBJ2-3	-	TGTGCCAGCAGCCCATGGGGGCAGGGTACAGATACGCAGTATTTT	CASSPWGQGTDTQYF
TRBV18	-	TRBJ2-1	-	TGTGCCAGCTCACCCCAGAGAGGAGGGAGAACCTACAATGAGCAGTTCTTC	CASSPQRGGRTYNEQFF
TRBV30	-	TRBJ1-6	-	TGTGCCTGGAGTCGTCTCCGGGACAAATATAATTCACCCCTCCACTTT	CAWSRLRDKYNSPLHF
TRBV5-4	-	TRBJ2-3	-	TGTGCCAGCAGACTAGACACAGATACGCAGTATTTT	CASRLDTDTQYF
TRBV9	-	TRBJ2-7	-	TGTGCCAGCAGCGTAGGGGGCGCAGTAACCTACGAGCAGTACTTC	CASSVGGAVTYEQYF
TRBV4-2	-	TRBJ1-6	-	TGTGCCAGCAGCCAAGTTAGCACTAATTCACCCCTCCACTTT	CASSQVSTNSPLHF
TRBV5-1	-	TRBJ2-7	TRBD2	TGCGCCAGCAGCTTGGACCTAGCGGGAGGCCCCGAGCAGTACTTC	CASSLDLAGGPEQYF
TRBV6-1	-	TRBJ1-1	TRBD1	TGTGCCAGCAGGACAGGGGGCAAAGAAGGTGAAGCTTTCTTT	CASRTGGKEGEAFF
TRBV7-3	-	TRBJ2-1	-	TGTGCCAGCAGCTTAACCGGGACACTGAACAATGAGCAGTTCTTC	CASSLTGTLNNEQFF
TRBV7-2	few	TRBJ2-5	TRBD2	TGTGCCAGCAAAGGCCTAGCGGGAGGACAAGAGACCCAGTACTTC	CASKGLAGGQETQYF
TRBV27	-	TRBJ2-7	-	TGTGCCAGCAGTTTTCAGGGAATCCACGAGCAGTACTTC	CASSFQGIHEQYF
TRBV6-1	-	TRBJ1-5	-	TGTGCCAGCTCGAGTTACCTCAATCAGCCCCAGCATTTT	CASSSYLNQPQHF
TRBV28	-	TRBJ1-2	TRBD1	TGTGCCAGCAGTCCGCCTCCTCACAGGGGAAGGTATGGCTACACCTTC	CASSPPPHRGRYGYTF
TRBV5-1	-	TRBJ2-7	-	TGCGCCAGCAGCAAGCAAGGGCAGGGATCCTACGAGCAGTACTTC	CASSKQGQGSYEQYF
TRBV7-6	few	TRBJ2-3	-	TGTGCCAGCAGCTTATCGGATACGCAGTATTTT	CASSLSDTQYF
TRBV5-1	-	TRBJ2-6	-	TGCGCCAGCAGCTTCCACTCTGGGGCCAACGTCCTGACTTTC	CASSFHSGANVLTF
TRBV4-3	-	TRBJ2-7	TRBD1	TGCGCCAGCAGCCGAACATTAAGGGACAGATCCTACGAGCAGTACTTC	CASSRTLRDRSYEQYF
TRBV19	-	TRBJ1-1	TRBD1	TGTGCCAGTCGTGAACGAACAGGGGGAACTGAAGCTTTCTTT	CASRERTGGTEAFF
TRBV7-3	-	TRBJ2-5	TRBD2	TGTGCCAGCAGCTCGGGACTAGCGGGAGGGAATGAGCAGTACTTC	CASSSGLAGGNEQYF
TRBV7-9	-	TRBJ2-3	-	TGTGCCAGCAGCGTCCGGACAGATACGCAGTATTTT	CASSVRTDTQYF
TRBV7-9	-	TRBJ1-1	-	TGTGCCAGCAGCCCTACCCTAGGGAACACTGAAGCTTTCTTT	CASSPTLGNTEAFF
TRBV30	-	TRBJ2-7	TRBD2	TGTGCCTGGAGTGTGGCTAGCGGGAGGTACGAGCAGTACTTC	CAWSVASGRYEQYF
TRBV29-1	-	TRBJ2-5	TRBD1	TGCAGCGTCTATACAGGGGCAGAGACCCAGTACTTC	CSVYTGAETQYF
TRBV30	once	TRBJ2-5	TRBD2	TGTGCCTCCGGGACTAGCGGGAGTAGGCGAGAGACCCAGTACTTC	CASGTSGSRRETQYF
TRBV6-1	-	TRBJ1-5	-	TGTGCCAGCAGTGAGTTATGGGAGGGGGGCCAGCCCCAGCATTTT	CASSELWEGGQPQHF
TRBV6-5	-	TRBJ2-3	-	TGTGCCAGCAGTTATATGGGGAGCCCCTCAGATACGCAGTATTTT	CASSYMGSPSDTQYF
TRBV9	few	TRBJ1-4	-	TGTGCCAGCAGCGGCCTAGCTAATGAAAAACTGTTTTTT	CASSGLANEKLFF
TRBV27	-	TRBJ2-1	TRBD1	TGTGCCAGCAGTTTATTGACAGGGGTAAATGAGCAGTTCTTC	CASSLLTGVNEQFF
TRBV5-6	few	TRBJ1-6	-	TGTGCCAGCAGCTTTGGCGGGAACAGGCGTAATTCACCCCTCCACTTT	CASSFGGNRRNSPLHF
TRBV18	once	TRBJ1-6	-	TGTGCCAGCGCACTCAGGGACAACTATAATTCACCCCTCCACTTT	CASALRDNYNSPLHF